The rows below give T cell receptor beta chains drawn from one sample of a study of T cell repertoires in cytomegalovirus infection. These receptors have no known antigen. TCRdb independently ran MiXCR on the reads; one entry per CDR3 protein. The sample holds tens of thousands of distinct CDR3 sequences, under 30% seen once. The sample here was CD8+ T cells from cultured PBMCs, taken from culture after CMV antigen stimulation. Source of these receptors: a human donor in good health (CMV status not recorded). Some clones in this sample may be carry-over from other donors' samples. The CDR3 runs from the conserved cysteine through the conserved F or W. D genes are given only for firm matches. Clone size is shown for a subset of rows, as once, few, many or a class of expanded clone.

D,size,J,V,CDR3,DNA
-,few,TRBJ2-2,TRBV5-4,CASSGPGTVNTGELFF,TGTGCCAGCAGCGGCCCCGGGACGGTGAACACCGGGGAGCTGTTTTTT
-,-,TRBJ2-7,TRBV4-3,CASSPVTTSLAHEQYF,TGCGCCAGCAGCCCTGTGACTACCTCCCTCGCGCACGAGCAGTACTTC
-,once,TRBJ2-7,TRBV9,CASSVGGSYEQYF,TGTGCCAGCAGCGTAGGGGGGTCCTACGAGCAGTACTTC
TRBD2,-,TRBJ2-7,TRBV28,CASSLAPSGGYEQYF,TGTGCCAGCAGTTTAGCCCCTAGCGGGGGCTACGAGCAGTACTTC
-,-,TRBJ1-5,TRBV4-1,CASSQGGETYSHQPQHF,TGCGCCAGCAGCCAAGGGGGGGAGACTTATTCCCATCAGCCCCAGCATTTT
-,many,TRBJ2-7,TRBV7-8,CASSRQREGSYEQYF,TGTGCCAGCAGCCGTCAGCGAGAAGGCTCCTACGAGCAGTACTTC
TRBD2,-,TRBJ2-1,TRBV3-1,CASSQEASGGASYNEQFF,TGTGCCAGCAGCCAAGAAGCTAGCGGGGGGGCCTCCTACAATGAGCAGTTCTTC
-,-,TRBJ1-4,TRBV12-3/TRBV12-4,CASSFQGRSNEKLFF,TGTGCCAGCAGTTTTCAGGGACGCTCCAATGAAAAACTGTTTTTT
-,-,TRBJ2-3,TRBV4-1,CASSQGGPGASTDTQYF,TGCGCCAGCAGCCAGGGCGGCCCTGGTGCTAGCACAGATACGCAGTATTTT
-,-,TRBJ1-2,TRBV6-6,CASSQYGPTSGYTF,TGTGCCAGCAGCCAGTACGGGCCTACTTCTGGCTACACCTTC